A single sample is the source of the 20 T cell receptor beta chains below, sequenced in a study of blood T cell repertoires in COVID-19. Method: immunoSEQ multiplex PCR; TCRdb's copy keeps in-frame clones and lacks some. The sample carries approximately 140,000 clones, around four fifths recorded once. The sequencing input was peripheral blood. These receptors all come from a human donor in a cohort sampled during active COVID-19.

This clone was seen a single time. The rearrangement uses TRBV5-5 and TRBJ2-2, with a weak D call TRBD1 (5 bases). Germline-derived CDR1 and CDR2 are SGHKS and YYEKEE (reference sequence). Between the trimmed V and J ends, which lost 2 bases and 7 bases, there was a span of 12 bases. The CDR3 consists of 14 residues. As DNA, the CDR3 is TGTGCCAGCAGCTTCAGGGATAAAGGCGGGGAGCTGTTTTTT. It translates to CASSFRDKGGELFF.

The J gene is TRBJ1-1, the V gene TRBV25-1, with D tentatively TRBD1 (5 bases). The germline gives CDR1 MGHDK, CDR2 SYGVNS. Trimming removed 5 bases at V and 0 bases at J, with 22 bases between. The CDR3 is 18 amino acids. The CDR3 region has the DNA TGTGCCAGCAGTCCCTTTCACCCGGTCGGGGGATTGAACACTGAAGCTTTCTTT. It yields the protein CASSPFHPVGGLNTEAFF.

The chain couples TRBV7-2 to TRBJ1-5, with D possibly matching TRBD1 (5 bases). The CDR3 length is 13 residues. V shed 8 bases and J shed 5 bases, with 13 bases lying between them. The germline V gene has CDR1 SGHTA and CDR2 FQGNSA. The CDR3 sequence is CASGRGTYQPQHF. Here the CDR3 DNA reads TGTGCCAGCGGCCGGGGGACGTATCAGCCCCAGCATTTT.

The chain couples TRBV11-3 to TRBJ2-7, with 9 positions matching TRBD1. This CDR3 is built from 16 residues. V lost 3 bases to trimming and J lost 6 bases; unmatched junction nucleotides: 12. Per the germline V gene, CDR1 is SGHNT and CDR2 is YENEEA. The CDR3, as DNA: TGTGCCAGCAGCTTTACCGGGACAGGGATTAACTCCGAGCAGTACTTC. Translated: CASSFTGTGINSEQYF.

This chain connects TRBV29-1 to TRBJ1-2, with 9 bases lining up with TRBD1. The V and J ends lost 7 bases and 7 bases, in that order; junction bases with no gene match: 13. Germline lookup yields CDR1 SQVTM and CDR2 ANQGSEA. The CDR3 extends over 14 amino acids. The chain's CDR3 is CSAIPGQGFSGYTF. CDR3 DNA: TGCAGCGCCATTCCGGGACAGGGATTCTCTGGCTACACCTTC. The full variable domain, completed using reference TRBV29-1 and TRBJ1-2, is SAVISQKPSRDICQRGTSLTIQCQVDSQVTMMFWYRQQPGQSLTLIATANQGSEATYESGFVIDKFPISRPNLTFSTLTVSNMSPEDSSIYLCSAIPGQGFSGYTFGSGTRLTVV.

The chain uses TRBV30 and TRBJ1-4; 7 nucleotides align to TRBD1. Germline CDR1 GTSNPN, CDR2 SVGIG (reference sequence). The ends lost 3 bases at V and 4 bases at J; junction bases unmatched: 8. The CDR3 contains 15 residues. CDR3 DNA sequence: TGTGCCTGGAGCCAAGGGGACAGATATAATGAAAAACTGTTTTTT. Amino acids: CAWSQGDRYNEKLFF.

The gene calls are TRBV4-1 and TRBJ1-5; D remains ambiguous. Germline assignment: CDR1 MGHRA and CDR2 YSYEKL. Trimming removed 0 bases at V and 3 bases at J, with 9 bases between. The CDR3 is 15 residues long. The CDR3 coding sequence is TGCGCCAGCAGCCAAGATCACGGGGACAATCAGCCCCAGCATTTT. This encodes CASSQDHGDNQPQHF.

The chain has TRBV5-4 and TRBJ2-1; 12 nucleotides agree with TRBD1. The V gene's germline CDR1 is SGHNT and CDR2 YYREEE (reference sequence). This CDR3 has 16 residues. The trim removed 0 bases at V and 4 bases at J, leaving 2 bases unmatched. The CDR3 region has the DNA TGTGCCAGCAGCTTGGGGGGACAGGGGGCATACAATGAGCAGTTCTTC. Translated: CASSLGGQGAYNEQFF.

A few counts support this clone. The rearrangement uses TRBV7-6 and TRBJ1-2; possibly TRBD1 for D (5 bases). Germline CDR1 is SGHVS and CDR2 is FNYEAQ. V lost 5 bases to trimming and J lost 6 bases, with 22 bases between them. The CDR3 contains 16 residues. CDR3 bases: TGTGCCAGCAGCAGAGTCGGAAATAAGGGGTGGGATGGCTACACCTTC. Translating it yields CASSRVGNKGWDGYTF.

This chain connects TRBV9 to TRBJ1-2; D possibly corresponds to TRBD1 (5 bases). V dropped 0 bases and J dropped 3 bases, with 12 bases sitting between them. The CDR3 is 15 amino acids. Germline CDR1 is SGDLS and CDR2 is YYNGEE. CDR3 sequence (DNA): TGTGCCAGCAGCGTAGGCCTAGGAGGGGACTATGGCTACACCTTC. Translated: CASSVGLGGDYGYTF.

This sequence joins TRBV20-1 and TRBJ1-5; TRBD1 is a possible D gene (5 bases). Trimming stripped 6 bases from V and 6 bases from J, with 6 bases between. From germline, CDR1 is DFQATT and CDR2 SNEGSKA (reference sequence). The CDR3 has 10 amino acids. The CDR3 sequence is CSAGGQPQHF. CDR3 in DNA: TGCAGTGCCGGGGGTCAGCCCCAGCATTTT.

The genes are TRBV29-1 and TRBJ2-7, with TRBD2 as a possible D gene (6 bases). This CDR3 spans 14 amino acids. The V end was cut by 3 bases, the J end by 0 bases, with 12 bases between. Germline CDR1 is SQVTM and CDR2 is ANQGSEA. CDR3: CSVDWGGDSYEQYF. The DNA of the CDR3 is TGCAGCGTTGATTGGGGAGGAGACTCCTACGAGCAGTACTTC.

This chain uses TRBV5-6 with TRBJ1-4; D uncertain. The V end lost 4 bases, the J end lost 2 bases, and 18 bases lay between the germline ends. The germline V gene encodes CDR1 SGHDT and CDR2 YYEEEE. This CDR3 is 17 amino acids long. The CDR3 sequence is CASSAWTAGRTNEKLFF. Here the CDR3 DNA reads TGTGCCAGCAGCGCCTGGACGGCGGGTCGGACTAATGAAAAACTGTTTTTT.

The rearrangement links TRBV12-3 or TRBV12-4 to TRBJ2-7; TRBD2 might be the D (6 bases). V gave up 6 bases and J gave up 6 bases, with 9 bases separating them. This CDR3 is built from 11 residues. CDR3 DNA: TGTGCCAGCAGGGAGGGTCCCGAGCAGTACTTC. As protein: CASREGPEQYF.

J is TRBJ2-3 and V is TRBV5-1; D gene unclear. V was trimmed by 2 bases and J by 2 bases, leaving 12 bases between them. Germline lookup yields CDR1 SGHRS and CDR2 YFSETQ. The CDR3 covers 15 residues. CDR3 region: CASSLSADITDTQYF. As DNA, the CDR3 is TGCGCCAGCAGCTTATCGGCAGACATCACAGATACGCAGTATTTT.

The chain employs TRBV7-2 and TRBJ1-1, with 7 bases matching TRBD1. Per the germline V gene, CDR1 is SGHTA and CDR2 is FQGNSA. With 5 bases clipped from V and 4 bases from J, the junction kept 7 bases outside the gene matches. This CDR3 comprises 14 residues. CDR3 region: CASSPDRAGTEAFF. The CDR3 bases are TGTGCCAGCAGCCCTGACAGGGCTGGCACTGAAGCTTTCTTT.

The chain recombines TRBV7-8 with TRBJ1-2, with a weak D call TRBD1 (5 bases). CDR1 SGHVS and CDR2 FQNEAQ come from the germline V gene. The V end lost 10 bases, the J end lost 1 base, and 19 bases lay between the germline ends. This CDR3 has 15 residues. This CDR3 reads CAIFDLWGVNYGYTF. In DNA, the CDR3 is TGTGCCATCTTTGATCTTTGGGGGGTTAACTATGGCTACACCTTC.

The rearrangement joins TRBV6-5 to TRBJ1-4; 9 positions agree with TRBD1. The ends lost 7 bases at V and 8 bases at J; junction bases unmatched: 5. The CDR3 extends over 13 amino acids. The germline V gene has CDR1 MNHEY and CDR2 SVGAGI. CDR3 coding DNA: TGTGCCAGCATTCTGGACAGGGGAGAAAAACTGTTTTTT. Encoded protein: CASILDRGEKLFF.

This clone was seen only once. The genes are TRBV28 and TRBJ1-5, with no clear D. V was clipped by 6 bases and J by 5 bases, with 11 bases between them. Germline V lookup: CDR1 MDHEN, CDR2 SYDVKM. The length of the CDR3 is 13 residues. The CDR3 sequence is CASSYSPYQPQHF. The CDR3 DNA follows: TGTGCCAGCAGCTACAGTCCATATCAGCCCCAGCATTTT.

The chain is built from TRBV7-2 and TRBJ2-3; possibly TRBD2 for D (5 bases). Germline lookup yields CDR1 SGHTA and CDR2 FQGNSA. Trimming stripped 0 bases from V and 4 bases from J, with 8 bases between. There are 14 residues in the CDR3. CDR3 bases: TGTGCCAGCAGCTTAGCCGGAGGAGCAGATACGCAGTATTTT. Its translation: CASSLAGGADTQYF.